This entry is about one TCR beta chain. The data stem from a study of blood T cell repertoires in COVID-19. At the level of the study: Both acute and convalescent COVID-19 samples were obtained from the United States, Italy and Spain.

Authors' analysis steps: Reference gene primer amplification gave nucleated cell count estimates. This table comes from immunoSEQ multiplex PCR, and its TCRdb copy is limited to in-frame clones, with some not included. V and J calls and clone size follow that table, whereas D and trimming were derived from the DNA. The data show 650,000 to 800,000 clones, with about 87% seen just once and 0.2% to 0.3% held by the top ten. Germline V CDR1 and CDR2: MNHEY, SMNVEV (reference sequence). Trimming removed 4 bases at V and 6 bases at J, with 10 bases between. The CDR3 contains 13 residues. The TCR originated in a woman aged 18-30 years with acute or convalescent COVID-19. Sequencing was carried out using peripheral blood. The chain recombines TRBV27 with TRBJ2-1; D may be TRBD1 (5 bases). DNA for the CDR3: TGTGCCAGCAGTTCACACCAGGGCAATGAGCAGTTCTTC. Protein product: CASSSHQGNEQFF.